This is a list of T cell receptor beta chains from one sample in a study of cytotoxic CD8 clonotypes in ibrutinib-treated CLL. Sequencing used immunoSEQ multiplex PCR; TCRdb keeps in-frame clones, though not all of them. The sample contains roughly 180,000 clones, approximately 80% of which appear only once. This sample comprised PBMCs, obtained after 24 months of ibrutinib treatment. The receptors originated from a human donor with chronic lymphocytic leukemia. Each CDR3 is given with its conserved first and last residue. The order of the fields is J gene, D gene, clone size, V gene, CDR3 DNA, CDR3 protein. The D gene is left open where the match is weak. Clone size is shown for a subset of rows, as once, few, many or a class of expanded clone.

TRBJ2-6 | TRBD1 | - | TRBV9 | TGTGCCAGCAGCCTTAAGACAGGGACCCTCTCTGGGGCCAACGTCCTGACTTTC | CASSLKTGTLSGANVLTF
TRBJ1-1 | - | - | TRBV5-1 | TGCGCCAGCAGCCCGGGACAAGGGTTTATGAACACTGAAGCTTTCTTT | CASSPGQGFMNTEAFF
TRBJ1-2 | - | - | TRBV6-4 | TGTGCCAGCAGGAGAGACACAGGCACTAACTATGGCTACACCTTC | CASRRDTGTNYGYTF
TRBJ1-6 | - | - | TRBV7-6 | TGTGCCAGCCGTTTGTGGAAGAGGACCTATAATTCACCCCTCCACTTT | CASRLWKRTYNSPLHF
TRBJ2-5 | TRBD1 | - | TRBV7-2 | TGTGCCAGCAGCATTGACCGGGACAGGGGGCGTCAGACCCAGTACTTC | CASSIDRDRGRQTQYF
TRBJ2-4 | TRBD1 | - | TRBV6-4 | TGTGCCAGCAGTGACTCGGGGACAGGGCAAAACATTCAGTACTTC | CASSDSGTGQNIQYF
TRBJ2-3 | - | few | TRBV6-1 | TGTGCCAGCAGGGATCAGTGGGGGAGCACAGATACGCAGTATTTT | CASRDQWGSTDTQYF
TRBJ1-6 | - | - | TRBV5-6 | TGTGCCAGCAGCTTGCGGAGCTCCTATAATTCACCCCTCCACTTT | CASSLRSSYNSPLHF
TRBJ1-1 | TRBD1 | few | TRBV5-6 | TGTGCCAGCAGCAAGGACAGGAGAGGGAACACTGAAGCTTTCTTT | CASSKDRRGNTEAFF
TRBJ2-1 | - | - | TRBV10-3 | TGTGCCATCAGACAAGGGGGGGTAAATGAGCAGTTCTTC | CAIRQGGVNEQFF
TRBJ1-2 | TRBD1 | - | TRBV5-6 | TGTGCCAGCAGCTCACAACAGGGGGTGTATGGCTACACCTTC | CASSSQQGVYGYTF
TRBJ1-1 | - | - | TRBV10-1 | TGCGCCAGCAGGTACACTGAAGCTTTCTTT | CASRYTEAFF
TRBJ2-1 | TRBD2 | - | TRBV9 | TGTGCCAGCAGCCCCCAACTCGGACTAGCGGGGGGGCATGAGCAGTTCTTC | CASSPQLGLAGGHEQFF
TRBJ1-6 | - | - | TRBV6-4 | TGTGCCAGCAGTCCTGGGGAGGGCTCACCCCTCCACTTT | CASSPGEGSPLHF
TRBJ1-1 | - | - | TRBV7-6 | TGTGCCAGCAGCTTAGACGGGGGGCCAAGCACTGAAGCTTTCTTT | CASSLDGGPSTEAFF
TRBJ1-6 | - | - | TRBV5-1 | TGCGCCAGCAGTGTCAGGGAAAACTATAATTCACCCCTCCACTTT | CASSVRENYNSPLHF
TRBJ1-1 | - | many | TRBV13 | TGTGCCAGCAGCCTAGACAGTTTCGGAACTGAAGCTTTCTTT | CASSLDSFGTEAFF
TRBJ2-1 | TRBD2 | - | TRBV19 | TGTGCCAGTAGTACTAGCGGGAGGAGTGGGAATGAGCAGTTCTTC | CASSTSGRSGNEQFF
TRBJ2-6 | - | - | TRBV6-1 | TGTGCCAGCAGGACTGACAGGTTTGGGGCCAACGTCCTGACTTTC | CASRTDRFGANVLTF
TRBJ1-2 | - | - | TRBV7-3 | TGTGCCAGCAGCTCCGCCGTCCAACCCCATGGCTACACCTTC | CASSSAVQPHGYTF
TRBJ1-2 | - | medium-sized | TRBV6-5 | TGTGCCAGCAGTTATCAGGGGACTAACTATGGCTACACCTTC | CASSYQGTNYGYTF
TRBJ2-3 | - | - | TRBV18 | TGTGCCAGCTCACCTCGCACAGATACGCAGTATTTT | CASSPRTDTQYF
TRBJ1-1 | TRBD1 | - | TRBV6-1 | TGTGCCACCACAGGGGCGGGAACTGAAGCTTTCTTT | CATTGAGTEAFF
TRBJ2-5 | TRBD1 | - | TRBV6-1 | TGTGCCAGCATCTTCGGGACAGGGTTTATAAAGACCCAGTACTTC | CASIFGTGFIKTQYF
TRBJ2-3 | TRBD1 | - | TRBV4-3 | TGCGCCAGCAGCCAAGGGTTCAAGCAGGGGGGCACAGATACGCAGTATTTT | CASSQGFKQGGTDTQYF
TRBJ2-7 | TRBD2 | - | TRBV28 | TGTGCCAGCAGTCCCACACTAGCGGGAGTTCACGAGCAGTACTTC | CASSPTLAGVHEQYF
TRBJ2-1 | - | - | TRBV10-3 | TGTGCCACCAGAGCCGTTCAGGGCCTATCGAATGAGCAGTTCTTC | CATRAVQGLSNEQFF
TRBJ2-1 | TRBD2 | - | TRBV9 | TGTGCCAGCTCCCTGGGGGTAGCGGGGGGCTACAATGAGCAGTTCTTC | CASSLGVAGGYNEQFF
TRBJ1-3 | - | - | TRBV6-5 | TGTGCCAGCAGTTACGAGGCAGGAGGCTCTGGAAACACCATATATTTT | CASSYEAGGSGNTIYF